What follows are 2 T cell receptor beta chains derived from one specimen sequenced in a study of T cells in Graves' hyperthyroidism and ophthalmopathy. Researchers amplified the TCR beta CDR3 regions from RNA transcripts. With the HTBI primer set, the TCR CDR3 went through a first round of RT-PCR. TCRdb re-called the multiplex PCR reads with MiXCR, one entry per CDR3 protein. In the table there are around 250,000 distinct CDR3 sequences, approximately 24% of which are singletons. The sample comprised blood. Receptor source: a woman aged 40-49 years with Graves' ophthalmopathy.

This chain's CDR3 is CSVEGQGKVQYF. CDR3 coding DNA: TGCAGCGTTGAAGGACAGGGGAAGGTGCAGTACTTC. The chain joins TRBV29-1 to TRBJ2-7; the match to TRBD1 covers 8 bases. Germline assignment: CDR1 SQVTM and CDR2 ANQGSEA. V gave up 1 base and J gave up 9 bases; unmatched junction bases: 5. This CDR3 contains 12 residues.

This chain connects TRBV6-1 to TRBJ1-1, with D maybe TRBD1 (6 bases). The CDR3 consists of 11 residues. CDR1 and CDR2 from the germline V gene are MNHNS and SASEGT. V was shortened by 6 bases and J by 8 bases, with 10 bases between the two germline ends. CDR3: CASRKGGEAFF. The CDR3 DNA follows: TGTGCCAGCAGAAAGGGGGGAGAAGCTTTCTTT.